A single sample is the source of the 9 T cell receptor beta chains below, sequenced in a study of immune evolution from preneoplasia to lung adenocarcinoma. Profiling relied on immunoSEQ multiplex PCR, and the TCRdb table lists in-frame clones only, not all of them. The sample consists of some 5,000 clones, roughly three quarters of them appearing once. Sequenced input: FFPE minimally invasive lung adenocarcinoma tissue. Every receptor here comes from a person aged 65 to 85 with lung adenocarcinoma.

The CDR3 DNA follows: TGTGCCAGCAGCATCCGGGGCCACGAGCAGTACTTC. Its protein is CASSIRGHEQYF. The rearrangement links TRBV5-6 to TRBJ2-7; D may be TRBD1 or TRBD2 (5 bases each). Germline assignment: CDR1 SGHDT and CDR2 YYEEEE. The V end was cut by 4 bases, the J end by 5 bases, with 10 bases between. The CDR3 runs 12 residues.

This chain joins TRBV14 and TRBJ2-2; TRBD1 aligns across 7 bases. The germline CDR1 and CDR2 sequences are SGHDN and FVKESK. The V segment lost 1 base and the J segment 7 bases; nucleotides outside the gene matches: 3. This CDR3 comprises 14 residues. DNA for the CDR3: TGTGCCAGCAGCCAAGTACAGGGGAGCGGGGAGCTGTTTTTT. This encodes CASSQVQGSGELFF.

This clone was detected once. V is TRBV7-2 and J is TRBJ2-5; D might be TRBD1 (6 bases). V dropped 5 bases and J dropped 5 bases, with 21 bases sitting between them. This CDR3 contains 16 residues. Germline loops: CDR1 SGHTA, CDR2 FQGNSA. The CDR3 is CASSQGASGAHETQYF. The CDR3 coding sequence is TGTGCCAGCAGCCAAGGGGCTTCAGGGGCCCACGAGACCCAGTACTTC.

The chain links TRBV30 to TRBJ2-5, with no clear D. V was trimmed by 1 base and J by 0 bases, leaving 12 bases between them. The CDR3 extends over 15 amino acids. CDR1 and CDR2 (germline): GTSNPN, SVGIG (reference sequence). DNA for the CDR3: TGTGCCTGGAGTGGGGGAACAGACCACCAAGAGACCCAGTACTTC. Its protein is CAWSGGTDHQETQYF.

The chain has TRBV13 and TRBJ2-1; D possibly corresponds to TRBD2 (5 bases). This CDR3 is 17 amino acids long. V shed 0 bases and J shed 4 bases, with 16 bases lying between them. CDR1 and CDR2 from the germline V gene are PRHDT and FYEKMQ (reference sequence). The CDR3 DNA is TGTGCCAGCAGCTTAGGTTCCGGGGTACGACTATACAATGAGCAGTTCTTC. Translation gives CASSLGSGVRLYNEQFF.

V is TRBV5-1 and J is TRBJ1-2; D possibly corresponds to TRBD1 (6 bases). V lost 3 bases and J 0 bases, leaving 21 bases between the germline ends. The CDR3 is 18 amino acids. CDR1 and CDR2 (germline): SGHRS, YFSETQ. The CDR3: CASSSSFTGRIANYGYTF. In DNA, the CDR3 is TGCGCCAGCAGCTCCAGCTTCACAGGGAGGATTGCTAACTATGGCTACACCTTC.

This clone turned up a few times. The CDR3 loop reads CASTLSGEAGPQHF. The CDR3 bases are TGTGCCAGCACCCTCTCAGGGGAGGCCGGGCCCCAGCATTTT. The chain has TRBV6-1 and TRBJ1-5; D is perhaps TRBD1 (6 bases). The CDR3 covers 14 residues. Trimming took off 7 bases at V and 9 bases at J, with 19 bases between the two ends. CDR1 MNHNS and CDR2 SASEGT come from the germline V gene.

The chain has TRBV7-2 and TRBJ2-5, with 7 bases fitting TRBD1. The germline gives CDR1 SGHTA, CDR2 FQGNSA. The CDR3 has 17 amino acids. The V gene end was trimmed by 2 bases and the J gene end by 2 bases; junction bases not matched to a gene: 11. The CDR3: CASSLFLSLTGQETQYF. DNA of the CDR3: TGTGCCAGCAGCTTATTCCTCTCCTTGACAGGGCAAGAGACCCAGTACTTC. The complete variable domain, with remaining parts taken from reference TRBV7-2 and TRBJ2-5, reads GAGVSQSPSNKVTEKGKDVELRCDPISGHTALYWYRQSLGQGLEFLIYFQGNSAPDKSGLPSDRFSAERTGGSVSTLTIQRTQQEDSAVYLCASSLFLSLTGQETQYFGPGTRLLVL.

V is TRBV25-1 and J is TRBJ2-3, with 7 bases lining up with TRBD1. Germline CDR1 and CDR2: MGHDK and SYGVNS. V gave up 5 bases and J gave up 2 bases; unmatched junction bases: 10. This CDR3 is built from 16 residues. In DNA, the CDR3 is TGTGCCAGCAGTCAATCGGGACAGAGAATCACAGATACGCAGTATTTT. As protein: CASSQSGQRITDTQYF. Full variable domain (remainder filled in from reference TRBV25-1 and TRBJ2-3): EADIYQTPRYLVIGTGKKITLECSQTMGHDKMYWYQQDPGMELHLIHYSYGVNSTEKGDLSSESTVSRIRTEHFPLTLESARPSHTSQYLCASSQSGQRITDTQYFGPGTRLTVL.